A selection of T cell receptor beta chains follows, all from one sample in a study of vaccination effects on CD4 cells after COVID-19. The antigens for these receptors are not known. Sequenced by immunoSEQ multiplex PCR; TCRdb stores in-frame clones only, minus some. The sample consists of some 69,000 clones, approximately 76% of them appearing once. The sequenced sample was CD4+ T cells from PBMCs cultured with HCoV-NL63 spike peptides, obtained before COVID-19 vaccination. Receptors originate from a human donor who received a COVID-19 vaccine. CDR3s include the opening cysteine and the closing phenylalanine or tryptophan. The D gene is left open where the match is weak.

d_gene	v_gene	CDR3aa
-	TRBV4-2	CASSQRLLEAYGYTF
-	TRBV4-2	CASSQERGNTGELFF
-	TRBV5-4	CASSSRPGQPTDTQYF
-	TRBV5-1	CASSFVTGDGNEQFF
TRBD1	TRBV15	CATSRGGTGGWSPLHF
TRBD1	TRBV7-2	CATGTGRNQPQHF
TRBD1	TRBV19	CASSTQGAEVQPQHF
-	TRBV24-1	CATSDSQRSTDTQYF
TRBD1	TRBV28	CASSLLNRGDRNTIYF
-	TRBV21-1	CASSKRLGAFF
-	TRBV7-2	CASSLVGGLQHF
-	TRBV4-1	CASSQETGGGPDTQYF
-	TRBV5-1	CASSNPEGAGDTQYF
-	TRBV6-5	CASSSLRADNHGYTF
-	TRBV6-6	CASTSPPGRGEKLFF
-	TRBV5-8	CASSSNEKLFF
TRBD2	TRBV15	CATSRENLAGASDTQYF
TRBD1	TRBV27	CASSRDRVSSPLHF
-	TRBV27	CASRYRQNTDTQYF
TRBD1	TRBV6-2/TRBV6-3	CASSYSIGQGVGTEAFF
-	TRBV5-1	CASSLVGDSDTQYF
TRBD1	TRBV6-5	CASSRDRGYQPQHF
-	TRBV6-1	CASSEGGETQYF
TRBD2	TRBV5-1	CASSLAAGLAVETQYF